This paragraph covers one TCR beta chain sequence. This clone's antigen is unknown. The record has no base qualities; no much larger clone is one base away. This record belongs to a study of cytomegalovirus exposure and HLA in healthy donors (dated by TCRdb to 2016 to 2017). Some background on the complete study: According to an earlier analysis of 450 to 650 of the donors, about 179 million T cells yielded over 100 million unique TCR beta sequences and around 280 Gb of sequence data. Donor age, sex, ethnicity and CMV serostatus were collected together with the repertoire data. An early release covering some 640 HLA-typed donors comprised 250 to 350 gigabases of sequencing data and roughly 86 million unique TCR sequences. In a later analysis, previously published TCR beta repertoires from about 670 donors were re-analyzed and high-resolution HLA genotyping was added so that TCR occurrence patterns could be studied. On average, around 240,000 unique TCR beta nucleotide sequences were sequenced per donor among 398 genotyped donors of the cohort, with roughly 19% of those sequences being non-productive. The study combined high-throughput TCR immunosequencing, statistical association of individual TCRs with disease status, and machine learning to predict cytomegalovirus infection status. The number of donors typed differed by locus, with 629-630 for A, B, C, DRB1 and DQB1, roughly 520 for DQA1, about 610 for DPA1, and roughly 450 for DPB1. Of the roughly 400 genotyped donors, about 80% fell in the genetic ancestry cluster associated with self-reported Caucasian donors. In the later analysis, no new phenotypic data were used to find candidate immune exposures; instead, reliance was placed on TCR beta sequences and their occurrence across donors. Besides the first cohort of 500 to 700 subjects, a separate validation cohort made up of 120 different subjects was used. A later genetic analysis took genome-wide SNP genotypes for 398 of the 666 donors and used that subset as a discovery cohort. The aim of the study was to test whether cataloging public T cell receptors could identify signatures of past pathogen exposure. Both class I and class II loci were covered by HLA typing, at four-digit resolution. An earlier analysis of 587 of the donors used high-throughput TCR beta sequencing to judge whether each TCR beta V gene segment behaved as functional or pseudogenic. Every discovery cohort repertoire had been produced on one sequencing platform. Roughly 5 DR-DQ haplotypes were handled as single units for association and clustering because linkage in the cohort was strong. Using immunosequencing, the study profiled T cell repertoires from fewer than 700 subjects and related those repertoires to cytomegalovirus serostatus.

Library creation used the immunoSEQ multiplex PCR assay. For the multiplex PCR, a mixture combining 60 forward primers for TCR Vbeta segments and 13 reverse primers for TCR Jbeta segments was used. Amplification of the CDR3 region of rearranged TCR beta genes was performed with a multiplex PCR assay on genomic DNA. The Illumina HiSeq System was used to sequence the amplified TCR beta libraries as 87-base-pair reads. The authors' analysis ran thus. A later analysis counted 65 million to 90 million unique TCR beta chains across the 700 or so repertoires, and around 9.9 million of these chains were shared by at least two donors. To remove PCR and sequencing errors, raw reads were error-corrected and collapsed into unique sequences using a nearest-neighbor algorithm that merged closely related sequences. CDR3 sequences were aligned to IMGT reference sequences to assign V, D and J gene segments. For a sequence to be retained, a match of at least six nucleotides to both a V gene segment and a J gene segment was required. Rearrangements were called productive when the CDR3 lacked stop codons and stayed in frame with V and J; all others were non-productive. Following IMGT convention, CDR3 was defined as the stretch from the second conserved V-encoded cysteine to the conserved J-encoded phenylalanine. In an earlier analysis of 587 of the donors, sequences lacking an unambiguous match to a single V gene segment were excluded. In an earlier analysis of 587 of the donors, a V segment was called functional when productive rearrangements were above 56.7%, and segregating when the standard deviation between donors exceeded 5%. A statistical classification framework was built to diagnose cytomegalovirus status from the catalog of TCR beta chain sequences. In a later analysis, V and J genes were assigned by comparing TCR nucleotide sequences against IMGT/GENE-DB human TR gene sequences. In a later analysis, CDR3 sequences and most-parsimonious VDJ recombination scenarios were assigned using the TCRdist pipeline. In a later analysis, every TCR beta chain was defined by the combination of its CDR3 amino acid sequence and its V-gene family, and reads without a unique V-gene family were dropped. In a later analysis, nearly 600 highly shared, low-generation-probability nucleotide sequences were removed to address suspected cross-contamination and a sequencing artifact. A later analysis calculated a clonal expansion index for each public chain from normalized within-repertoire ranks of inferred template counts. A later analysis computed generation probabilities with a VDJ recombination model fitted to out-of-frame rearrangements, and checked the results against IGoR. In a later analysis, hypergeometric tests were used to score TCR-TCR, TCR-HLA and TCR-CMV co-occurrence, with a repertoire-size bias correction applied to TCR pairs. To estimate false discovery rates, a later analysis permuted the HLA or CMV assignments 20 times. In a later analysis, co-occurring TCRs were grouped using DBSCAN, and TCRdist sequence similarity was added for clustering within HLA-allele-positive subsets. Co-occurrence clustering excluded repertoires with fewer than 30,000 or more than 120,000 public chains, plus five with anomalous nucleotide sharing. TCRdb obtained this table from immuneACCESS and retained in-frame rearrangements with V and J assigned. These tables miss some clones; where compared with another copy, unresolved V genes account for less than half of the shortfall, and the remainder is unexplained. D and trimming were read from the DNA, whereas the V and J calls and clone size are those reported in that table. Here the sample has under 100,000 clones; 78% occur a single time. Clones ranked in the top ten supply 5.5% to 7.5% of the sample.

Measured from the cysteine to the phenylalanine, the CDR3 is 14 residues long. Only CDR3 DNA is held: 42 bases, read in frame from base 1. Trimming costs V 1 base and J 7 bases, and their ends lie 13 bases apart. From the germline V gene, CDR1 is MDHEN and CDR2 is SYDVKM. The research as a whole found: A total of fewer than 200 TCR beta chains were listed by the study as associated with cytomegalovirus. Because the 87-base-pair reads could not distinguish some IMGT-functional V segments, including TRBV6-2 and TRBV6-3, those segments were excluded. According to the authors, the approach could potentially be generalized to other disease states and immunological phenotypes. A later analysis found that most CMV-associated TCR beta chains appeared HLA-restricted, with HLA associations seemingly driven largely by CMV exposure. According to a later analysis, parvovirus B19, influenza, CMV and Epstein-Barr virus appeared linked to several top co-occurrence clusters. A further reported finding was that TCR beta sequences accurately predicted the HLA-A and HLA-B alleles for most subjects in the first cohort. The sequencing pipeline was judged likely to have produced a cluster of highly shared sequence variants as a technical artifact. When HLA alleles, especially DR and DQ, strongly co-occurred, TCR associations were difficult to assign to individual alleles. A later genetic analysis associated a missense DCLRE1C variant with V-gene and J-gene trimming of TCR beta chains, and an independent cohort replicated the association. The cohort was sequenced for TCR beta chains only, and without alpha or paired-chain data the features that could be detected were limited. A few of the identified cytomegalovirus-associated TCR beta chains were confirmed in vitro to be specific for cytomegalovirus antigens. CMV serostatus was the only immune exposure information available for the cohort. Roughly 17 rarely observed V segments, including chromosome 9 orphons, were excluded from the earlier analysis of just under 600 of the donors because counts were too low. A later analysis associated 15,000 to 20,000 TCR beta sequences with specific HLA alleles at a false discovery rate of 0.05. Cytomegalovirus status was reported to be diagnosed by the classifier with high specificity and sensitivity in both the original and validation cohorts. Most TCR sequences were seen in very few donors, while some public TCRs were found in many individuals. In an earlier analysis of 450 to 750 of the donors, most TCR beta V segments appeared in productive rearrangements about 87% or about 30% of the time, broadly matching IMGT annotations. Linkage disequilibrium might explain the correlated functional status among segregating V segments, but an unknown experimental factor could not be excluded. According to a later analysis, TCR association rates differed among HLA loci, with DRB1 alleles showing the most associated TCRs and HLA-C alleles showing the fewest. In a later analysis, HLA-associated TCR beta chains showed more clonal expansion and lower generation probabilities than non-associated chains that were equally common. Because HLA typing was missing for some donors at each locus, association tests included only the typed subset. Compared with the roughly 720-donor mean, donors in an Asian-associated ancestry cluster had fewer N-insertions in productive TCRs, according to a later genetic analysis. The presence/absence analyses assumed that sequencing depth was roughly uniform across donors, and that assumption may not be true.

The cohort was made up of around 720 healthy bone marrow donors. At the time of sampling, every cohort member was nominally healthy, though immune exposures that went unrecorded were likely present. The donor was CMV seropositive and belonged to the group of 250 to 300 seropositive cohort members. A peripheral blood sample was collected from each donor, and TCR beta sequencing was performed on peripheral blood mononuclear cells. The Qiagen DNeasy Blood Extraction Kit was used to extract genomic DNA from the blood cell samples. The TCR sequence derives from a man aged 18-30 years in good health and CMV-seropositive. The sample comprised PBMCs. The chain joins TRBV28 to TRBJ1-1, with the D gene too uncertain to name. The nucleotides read TGTGCCAGCAGTTTATCGGCCCCCCACAGTGAAGCTTTCTTT. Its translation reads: CASSLSAPHSEAFF. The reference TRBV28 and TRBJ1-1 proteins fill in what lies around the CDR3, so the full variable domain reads DVKVTQSSRYLVKRTGEKVFLECVQDMDHENMFWYRQDPGLGLRLIYFSYDVKMKEKGDIPEGYSVSREKKERFSLILESASTNQTSMYLCASSLSAPHSEAFFGQGTRLTVV.